The text below deals with one T cell receptor beta chain. The germline V gene encodes CDR1 LGHNA and CDR2 YNFKEQ. V lost 0 bases and J lost 4; bases outside the gene matches: 12. The CDR3 is 18 residues long. The repertoire was sequenced with immunoSEQ multiplex PCR; TCRdb's copy has only in-frame clones and lacks some. The sample lists 130,000 or so clones; 85% to 90% were seen once. This record comes from a study of cytomegalovirus exposure and HLA in healthy donors. The genes are TRBV4-2 and TRBJ2-7; TRBD2 aligns across 10 bases. The sample comprised PBMCs. This TCR derives from a man aged 30 to 45 in good health and CMV-seronegative. CDR3 sequence reads: CASSQDHGASGGEYEQYF. CDR3 nucleotides: TGTGCCAGCAGCCAAGATCACGGGGCTAGCGGGGGAGAGTACGAGCAGTACTTC.